This is a list of T cell receptor beta chains from one sample in a study of CD8+CD57+ T cells in acquired aplastic anemia. TCRdb itself ran the reads through MiXCR, one entry per CDR3 protein. The sample shows 100,000 to 150,000 distinct CDR3 sequences, almost 40% of them seen only once. Specimen: sorted CD4+, CD8+, or CD8+CD57+ T cells (not recorded which) from PBMCs. These receptors all come from a human donor with aplastic anemia. Both conserved end residues are part of each CDR3. D genes are given only for firm matches. Not all rows give a size; the values are once, few, many and, for expanded clones, a class.

>TRBV7-2|TRBJ2-3|NA|once
TGTGCCAGCAGTGACCCGGGGGATACGCAGTATTTT
CASSDPGDTQYF
>TRBV12-3/TRBV12-4|TRBJ2-1|NA|many
TGTGCCAGCAGCCCCACAATCCCTAGGGAGATCTTC
CASSPTIPREIF
>TRBV11-1|TRBJ2-7|TRBD1|NA
TGTGCCAGCAGCCATTACAGGGGCCATACTCAGTACGAGCAGTACTTC
CASSHYRGHTQYEQYF
>TRBV20-1|TRBJ2-2|NA|NA
TGCAGTGCTAGAGATCAGAGGACGAACACCGGGGAGCTGTTTTTT
CSARDQRTNTGELFF
>TRBV7-9|TRBJ2-6|NA|NA
TGTGCCAGCAGCTTTGCCATCTCTGGGGCCAACGTCCTGACTTTC
CASSFAISGANVLTF
>TRBV7-2|TRBJ2-2|NA|many
TGTGCCAGCAGCTTAGTCGGTAACACCGGGGAGCTGTTTTTT
CASSLVGNTGELFF
>TRBV20-1|TRBJ2-7|NA|many
TGCAGTGCTGTTGCAGGACAGAAGCAGTACTTC
CSAVAGQKQYF
>TRBV3-1|TRBJ2-7|NA|many
TGTGCCAGCAGCCAAGCGGGGTTCGAGCAGTACTTC
CASSQAGFEQYF
>TRBV5-1|TRBJ1-5|NA|few
TGCGCCAGCAGCTTGGTCCTTACGGGCTGTCAGCCCCAGCATTTT
CASSLVLTGCQPQHF
>TRBV3-1|TRBJ2-3|TRBD2|few
TGTGCCAGCAGCCACCTAGCGGGGGGGGGCACAGATACGCAGTATTTT
CASSHLAGGGTDTQYF
>TRBV10-3|TRBJ1-3|NA|NA
TGTGCCATCAGTGGGCCATCTCTCTCTGGAAACACCATATATTTT
CAISGPSLSGNTIYF
>TRBV2|TRBJ1-2|NA|NA
NA
CASSESPANTIYFGEGSWYYTF
>TRBV10-3|TRBJ2-5|TRBD2|NA
TGTGCCATCAGTGATAGCGGGGAGACCCAGTACTTC
CAISDSGETQYF
>TRBV19|TRBJ2-7|TRBD1|NA
TGTGCCAGTAGTACCGGGACAGGCTACGAGCAGTACTTC
CASSTGTGYEQYF
>TRBV2|TRBJ2-3|TRBD2|NA
TGTGCCAGCAGTGGGGCGGGGGGGACGGATACGCAGTATTTT
CASSGAGGTDTQYF
>TRBV5-1|TRBJ2-7|NA|many
TGCGCCAGCAGCCTGACGGGGTCTTGGCACGAGCAGTACTTC
CASSLTGSWHEQYF
>TRBV10-2|TRBJ1-2|NA|medium-sized
TGCGCCAGCAGCACGGACAGTTACGGCTACACCTTC
CASSTDSYGYTF
>TRBV6-1|TRBJ1-1|NA|many
TGTGCCAGCAGTGCCTTTCCGGGGGGGGCTTTCTTT
CASSAFPGGAFF
>TRBV7-9|TRBJ2-7|NA|NA
TGTGCCAGCAGCCCTCGGCCGGAGTCGGAGCAGTACTTC
CASSPRPESEQYF
>TRBV2|TRBJ1-1|NA|NA
TGTGCCAGCAGTGGACGGACAGACACTGAAGCTTTCTTT
CASSGRTDTEAFF
>TRBV20-1|TRBJ1-1|NA|NA
TGCAGTGCCCTCCCGGGACGGATGAACACTGAAGCTTTCTTT
CSALPGRMNTEAFF
>TRBV5-1|TRBJ1-6|NA|many
TGCGCCAGCAGCTTGGAGGGCCAGGGTTATAATTCACCCCTCCACTTT
CASSLEGQGYNSPLHF
>TRBV5-1|TRBJ2-3|TRBD2|many
TGTGCCAGCAGTTTGAGCGGGGGGTCCACAGATACGCAGTATTTT
CASSLSGGSTDTQYF
>TRBV19|TRBJ2-7|TRBD1|NA
TGTGCCAGTAGTATACAAGGGACAGGGGCTCACGAGCAGTACTTC
CASSIQGTGAHEQYF
>TRBV7-9|TRBJ1-6|NA|many
TGTGCCAGCAGCTCCGAAGCCTATAATTCACCCCTCCACTTT
CASSSEAYNSPLHF
>TRBV7-6|TRBJ2-1|TRBD1|NA
TGTGCCAGCAGCTTTAACAGGGGCAATGAGCAGTTCTTC
CASSFNRGNEQFF
>TRBV5-1|TRBJ2-1|NA|few
TGCGCCAGCACCTCGGTCCCAGAGGGGTACAATGAGCAGTTCTTC
CASTSVPEGYNEQFF
>TRBV10-2|TRBJ2-3|TRBD2|few
TGCGCCAGCAGTGAGTCTAGCGGGGGGGCTCCGCAGTATTTT
CASSESSGGAPQYF
>TRBV7-9|TRBJ2-5|TRBD2|NA
TGTGCCAGCGGAAGCGGGGTAGAAGAGACCCAGTACTTC
CASGSGVEETQYF
>TRBV29-1|TRBJ2-7|NA|NA
TGCAGCGTTGAGGTACAGACCCTGCACCCCTACGAGCAGTACTTC
CSVEVQTLHPYEQYF
>TRBV4-3|TRBJ1-2|NA|NA
TGCGCCAGCAGCCAGGGGGCGAACTATGGCTACACCTTC
CASSQGANYGYTF
>TRBV12-3/TRBV12-4|TRBJ2-2|NA|NA
TGTGCCAGCACTCCAGGCAGGGCCACCGGGGAGCTGTTTTTT
CASTPGRATGELFF
>TRBV7-2|TRBJ1-1|TRBD1|many
TGTGCCAGCAGCTTAGTGGGGACAGCCGGGGGCACTGAAGCTTTCTTT
CASSLVGTAGGTEAFF
>TRBV19|TRBJ1-5|NA|NA
TGTGCCAGTAGTATCCTCAGACAGGTAACCAATCAGCCCCAGCATTTT
CASSILRQVTNQPQHF
>TRBV3-1|TRBJ2-3|TRBD2|NA
TGTGCCAGCAGCCAAGACTGGCGGGGGGCGGGAGATACGCGGTATTTT
CASSQDWRGAGDTRYF
>TRBV20-1|TRBJ2-1|NA|many
TGCAGTGCTCCCTCGGGACTTAGATACAATGAGCAGTTCTTC
CSAPSGLRYNEQFF
>TRBV6-1|TRBJ1-2|NA|NA
TGTGCCAGCACCCCCGGACAAAGGCAAGGCTACACCTTC
CASTPGQRQGYTF
>TRBV10-3|TRBJ2-2|TRBD1|NA
TGTGCCATCAGTGAGGACAGGGGGAACACCGGGGAGCTGTTTTTT
CAISEDRGNTGELFF
>TRBV19|TRBJ1-5|NA|NA
TGTGCTGCGGGGGTGGTGGGACAGCCCCAGCATTTT
CAAGVVGQPQHF
>TRBV27|TRBJ1-6|TRBD1|NA
TGTGCCAGCAGTTTAACCCCGGGACAGGTCCCTTTTATTTATAATTCACCCCTCCACTTT
CASSLTPGQVPFIYNSPLHF
>TRBV19|TRBJ1-6|NA|once
TGTGCCAGTAGTATCGGGCGACAGGATAATTCACCCCTCCACTTT
CASSIGRQDNSPLHF
>TRBV20-1|TRBJ1-2|NA|NA
TGCAGTGCCCCTCCGGCAGGTCACTATGGCTACGCCTTC
CSAPPAGHYGYAF
>TRBV19|TRBJ1-6|NA|few
TGTGCCAGTAGTCTCGGGCTTAATTCACCCCTCCACTTT
CASSLGLNSPLHF